The subject of this entry is one T cell receptor beta chain. Which antigen it targets is not known. No base-level quality is on record; no much larger clone is a single base apart. TCRbeta CDR3 regions were amplified from genomic DNA by means of the immunoSEQ Assay, a bias-controlled multiplex PCR. In the paper's pipeline: The number of nucleated cells in each sample was estimated by amplification of reference gene primers within the assay. To quantify the absolute abundance of each unique TCRbeta CDR3 rearrangement, sequence reads were collapsed and filtered. For each sample, productive Simpson clonality was calculated as the square root of Simpson's diversity index across productive rearrangements. This is the immuneACCESS table as TCRdb keeps it, with only in-frame sequences that have V and J called. A part of the clones is gone; compared with another copy, unresolved V genes explain less than half, and the rest is unexplained. V, J and clone size reflect that table, while D and trimming were determined from the DNA. The sample includes around 180,000 clones, with approximately 85% observed a single time. Of the sample, about a tenth falls within the top ten clones.

The V end loses 6 bases and the J end loses 5 bases, and a stretch of 15 bases separates them. The germline V gene sets CDR1 to SGDLS and CDR2 to YYNGEE. Inclusive of the bounding cysteine and phenylalanine, the CDR3 is 14 residues long. Here the CDR3 DNA is all that survives: 42 bases in frame from base 1. The record originates from a study of blood T cell repertoires in COVID-19 (dated by TCRdb to the early 2020s). In the study overall: The collaborator samples originated in the United States, Italy and Spain and spanned the acute and convalescent phases of COVID-19. The prospective study material was composed of cDNA or gDNA derived from T cells, B-cell-depleted T cells, or PBMCs. The dataset comprised deeply sampled blood TCRbeta repertoires from subjects exposed to, actively infected with, or recovered from COVID-19. A freely available public database, intended as a resource for researchers studying the immune response to SARS-CoV-2, is where the repertoires were released. Samples came from the ongoing ImmuneRACE study (first 160 participants) plus 1,254 subjects from 6 global collaborators. Sample metadata almost always included a de-identified subject ID, COVID-19 status, age in years and sex. Where available, HLA class I and class II types were obtained from metadata supplied by the sample provider rather than from assay-based typing. What the research found in general, with its limitations: The amount of clinical and demographic metadata varied by source and participant and was provided uncurated.

Collaborating institutions collected whole blood in K2EDTA tubes following their own protocols. Collaborator samples were shipped for TCRbeta analysis as frozen whole blood, isolated PBMCs, or DNA extracted from either sample type. The specimen sequenced was peripheral blood. The TCR was taken from a human donor with active or convalescent COVID-19. The donor label of this sample is uncertain. The sequence joins TRBV9 to TRBJ2-1; possibly the D gene is TRBD2, per 6 matching bases. The CDR3 region reads CASMEGRENNEQFF. The DNA is as follows: TGTGCCAGCATGGAGGGGAGAGAAAACAATGAGCAGTTCTTC.